This entry lists 20 T cell receptor beta chains sequenced from one sample in a study of blood T cells in healthy people across ages. A J-beta primer mix and a sample-barcoded 5' primer were used in a second PCR of about 7 to 12 cycles. One entry per CDR3 protein, called by TCRdb with MiXCR from the 5' RACE reads. Among some 560,000 distinct CDR3 sequences listed, 27% were seen once. These data also formed part of another study, on T cells of mothers and their children.

Sample: blood. Receptors originate from a boy aged 2-9 years in good health.

This clonotype was detected many times. This may arise from a read error, as a much more abundant clone is one base away. The chain joins TRBV7-2 to TRBJ2-5; 8 bases line up with TRBD1. This CDR3 is built from 15 residues. Germline values: CDR1 SGHTA, CDR2 FQGNSA. Here the CDR3 reads CASSQDSGGAKTQCF. For the CDR3, the DNA is TGTGCCAGCAGCCAAGACTCAGGGGGCGCGAAGACCCAGTGCTTC.

The chain is built from TRBV4-3 and TRBJ1-1, with 7 bases fitting TRBD1. Germline CDR1 is LGHNA and CDR2 is YSLEER. This CDR3 is 17 amino acids long. V trimming: 1 base; J trimming: 0 bases; junction bases outside the gene matches: 8. The CDR3 sequence is CASSQARQGALNTEAFF. As DNA, the CDR3 is TGCGCCAGCAGCCAAGCCCGACAGGGAGCACTGAACACTGAAGCTTTCTTT.

The V and J genes are TRBV29-1 and TRBJ2-6, with TRBD2 as a possible D gene (5 bases). CDR3 length equals 15 residues. Trimming removed 8 bases at V and 2 bases at J, with 16 bases between. The germline V gene has CDR1 SQVTM and CDR2 ANQGSEA. CDR3 sequence (DNA): TGCAGCTCCCTCGGGAAGGAGGCTGGGGCCAACGTCCTGACTTTC. It yields the protein CSSLGKEAGANVLTF.

The chain couples TRBV15 to TRBJ1-1, with D tentatively TRBD1 (6 bases). With 5 bases removed from V and 1 base from J, the gap between germline ends came to 8 bases. The germline V gene has CDR1 LNHNV and CDR2 YYDKDF (reference sequence). This CDR3 contains 13 residues. This CDR3 reads CATSAQGNTEAFF. As DNA, the CDR3 is TGTGCCACCAGCGCACAGGGGAACACTGAAGCTTTCTTT.

The J gene is TRBJ1-1, the V gene TRBV25-1; D is unresolved. The germline gives CDR1 MGHDK, CDR2 SYGVNS. This CDR3 is built from 13 residues. The V end was cut by 7 bases, the J end by 1 base, with 10 bases between. The CDR3 bases are TGTGCCAGCACCGGGCTGGGGAACACTGAAGCTTTCTTT. It translates to CASTGLGNTEAFF.

The rearrangement links TRBV27 to TRBJ2-5, with D perhaps given as TRBD1 or TRBD2 (5 bases each). This CDR3 spans 14 amino acids. Germline V gene lookup returns CDR1 MNHEY and CDR2 SMNVEV (reference sequence). V dropped 4 bases and J dropped 2 bases, with 11 bases sitting between them. The DNA for the CDR3 is TGTGCCAGCAGTTCGTACGGGGCGCAAGAGACCCAGTACTTC. This translates into CASSSYGAQETQYF.

This clonotype was detected a few times. The chain recombines TRBV20-1 with TRBJ2-5; 8 bases are a match to TRBD2. The J call may be in error: the DNA end matches TRBJ2-1 better. In germline, CDR1 is DFQATT, CDR2 SNEGSKA (reference sequence). The CDR3 runs to 14 residues. The CDR3 reads CSITSGHVVGEQFF. In nucleotides, the CDR3 is TGCAGTATAACTAGCGGACACGTCGTGGGGGAGCAGTTCTTC.

The V gene is TRBV6-1, the J gene TRBJ1-6, with unresolved D. The length of the CDR3 is 16 residues. CDR1 is MNHNS, CDR2 SASEGT, per germline. V gave up 2 bases and J gave up 6 bases, with 14 bases separating them. The CDR3 loop reads CASSEPLRTANSPLHF. Written as DNA, the CDR3 is TGTGCCAGCAGTGAACCCCTCCGTACAGCTAATTCACCCCTCCACTTT.

This clonotype showed up just a few times. The genes are TRBV5-5 and TRBJ1-5; D gene ambiguous. The germline V and J ends were trimmed by 3 bases and 6 bases, with 10 bases remaining between them. The CDR3 loop spans 13 amino acids. The germline V gene encodes CDR1 SGHKS and CDR2 YYEKEE (reference sequence). The CDR3 spells CASSSESFQPQHF. As DNA, the CDR3 is TGTGCCAGCAGCTCCGAGTCGTTTCAGCCCCAGCATTTT.

This clonotype was counted only a few times. The CDR3 sequence: CASSPGTSVYNEQFF. The DNA of the CDR3 is TGTGCCAGCAGTCCCGGGACTAGCGTGTACAATGAGCAGTTCTTC. The chain recombines TRBV27 with TRBJ2-1; TRBD2 agrees at 10 bases. V gave up 5 bases and J gave up 4 bases; unmatched junction bases: 5. The CDR3 sequence is 15 residues long. Germline CDR1 reads MNHEY; CDR2 reads SMNVEV (reference sequence).

This chain uses TRBV3-1 with TRBJ2-5; the D gene is possibly TRBD1 (6 bases). The CDR3 length is 16 residues. The germline V gene encodes CDR1 LGHDT and CDR2 YNNKEL (reference sequence). Deletions cut 0 bases from V and 5 bases from J, with 16 bases between. The CDR3 DNA reads as TGTGCCAGCAGCCAAGATAGAGGACAGTTTTTTGAGACCCAGTACTTC. This encodes CASSQDRGQFFETQYF.

This clonotype was counted only a few times. This chain connects TRBV6-5 to TRBJ2-7; TRBD1 aligns across 10 bases. Germline V gene sequence: CDR1 MNHEY, CDR2 SVGAGI. This CDR3 comprises 15 residues. V dropped 6 bases and J dropped 2; count of bases not matched to a gene: 7. CDR3: CASSSGQGFPYEQYF. In DNA form, the CDR3 reads TGTGCCAGCAGCTCGGGACAGGGGTTCCCCTACGAGCAGTACTTC.

The rearrangement joins TRBV2 to TRBJ2-3, with a weak D call TRBD2 (5 bases). V lost 1 base and J lost 3, with 8 bases in between. This CDR3 is 14 amino acids long. Germline V gives CDR1 SNHLY, CDR2 FYNNEI. The CDR3 reads CASSEGERTDTQYF. The CDR3 bases are TGTGCCAGCAGTGAAGGGGAGAGGACAGATACGCAGTATTTT.

This chain uses TRBV10-3 with TRBJ2-7, with D perhaps TRBD1 (6 bases). Germline V gene data show CDR1 as ENHRY and CDR2 as SYGVKD. Trimming pared 6 bases from V and 2 bases from J, leaving 23 bases between. The CDR3 loop spans 17 amino acids. This CDR3 is CAISPLLTGIDTYEQYF. CDR3 bases: TGTGCCATCAGCCCGCTACTTACAGGGATCGACACCTACGAGCAGTACTTC.

This clonotype was counted only a few times. This chain uses TRBV7-9 with TRBJ1-1; D unresolved. The CDR3 covers 15 residues. Per the germline V gene, CDR1 is SEHNR and CDR2 is FQNEAQ (reference sequence). Deletions cut 0 bases from V and 3 bases from J, with 11 bases between. The CDR3 coding sequence is TGTGCCAGCAGCTTAGCGAGGATTCGAGACACTGAAGCTTTCTTT. As protein: CASSLARIRDTEAFF.

This clonotype came up a few times. CDR3 amino acids: CASAVGPGGNTEAFF. The CDR3 region has the DNA TGTGCCAGCGCCGTGGGGCCAGGGGGGAACACTGAAGCTTTCTTT. The J gene is TRBJ1-1, the V gene TRBV7-9; TRBD1 matches at 7 bases. The CDR3 extends over 15 amino acids. The germline CDR1 and CDR2 sequences are SEHNR and FQNEAQ (reference sequence). V lost 8 bases to trimming and J lost 1 base; unmatched junction nucleotides: 10.

The V call is TRBV15, the J call TRBJ1-1; D unresolved. V was trimmed by 6 bases and J by 2 bases, leaving 13 bases between them. Germline V gives CDR1 LNHNV, CDR2 YYDKDF (reference sequence). This CDR3 region has 14 residues. CDR3 protein: CATSIRVSNTEAFF. The CDR3 nucleotides read TGTGCCACCAGTATTCGGGTATCAAACACTGAAGCTTTCTTT.

This clonotype showed up just a few times. The V call is TRBV10-3, the J call TRBJ1-1, with D hard to call. Trimming stripped 3 bases from V and 4 bases from J, with 12 bases between. The CDR3 loop spans 14 amino acids. Per germline, CDR1 ENHRY and CDR2 SYGVKD. In DNA, the CDR3 is TGTGCCATCAGTGATCCGGGAGTAAGCACTGAAGCTTTCTTT. Protein product: CAISDPGVSTEAFF.

This sequence joins TRBV7-2 and TRBJ1-5, with 7 bases lining up with TRBD1. V gave up 5 bases and J gave up 0 bases; unmatched junction bases: 4. The CDR3 has 15 residues. The germline CDR1 and CDR2 sequences are SGHTA and FQGNSA. The CDR3 spells CASSAGTVSNQPQHF. CDR3 in DNA: TGTGCCAGCAGCGCCGGGACAGTTAGCAATCAGCCCCAGCATTTT.

CDR3: CASSLGRQGRNIQYF. The CDR3 nucleotides read TGTGCCAGCAGTTTGGGACGACAGGGGAGAAACATTCAGTACTTC. The genes are TRBV12-3 or TRBV12-4 and TRBJ2-4; 8 nucleotides align to TRBD1. The V segment lost 3 bases and the J segment 6 bases; nucleotides outside the gene matches: 7. CDR3 length equals 15 residues.